The 28 T cell receptor beta chains given below trace back to one sample, sequenced in a study of T cell responses to AZD1222 COVID-19 vaccine. Libraries were prepared by immunoSEQ multiplex PCR; TCRdb keeps only in-frame clonotypes and omits some of them. Among around 160,000 clones listed, 91% were seen once. The specimen comprised peripheral blood, sampled 28 days after the second AZD1222 dose. These receptors originate from an adult who received the AZD1222 COVID-19 vaccine.

The chain carries TRBV10-2 and TRBJ1-2, with TRBD1 matching 7 bases. The germline V gene encodes CDR1 WSHSY and CDR2 SAAADI. CDR3 length equals 13 residues. The ends lost 3 bases at V and 5 bases at J; junction bases unmatched: 3. This chain's CDR3 is CASSETGVYGYTF. The CDR3 region has the DNA TGCGCCAGCAGTGAAACAGGGGTGTATGGCTACACCTTC.

The V call is TRBV4-2, the J call TRBJ2-1, with D uncertain. The length of the CDR3 is 11 residues. Trimming pared 5 bases from V and 3 bases from J, leaving 2 bases between. The V gene's germline CDR1 is LGHNA and CDR2 YNFKEQ. DNA for the CDR3: TGTGCCAGCAGCGGCTACAATGAGCAGTTCTTC. Its protein is CASSGYNEQFF.

The rearrangement uses TRBV7-2 and TRBJ2-2; weak D call: TRBD2 (6 bases). The V gene's germline CDR1 is SGHTA and CDR2 FQGNSA. The CDR3 sequence is 14 residues long. V lost 5 bases, J lost 7 bases, and 14 bases lay in between. Here the CDR3 DNA reads TGTGCCAGCAGCCCTCGTCGGGAGTTCGGGGAGCTGTTTTTT. Translating it yields CASSPRREFGELFF.

V usage is TRBV30 and J usage is TRBJ2-7, with D perhaps TRBD1 or TRBD2 (6 bases each). The germline CDR1 and CDR2 sequences are GTSNPN and SVGIG (reference sequence). This CDR3 spans 11 amino acids. V was pared by 1 base and J by 12 bases, with 13 bases between. The CDR3 DNA is TGTGCCTGGAGTGAAGGGGGGTGGTGGTACTTC. This sequence encodes CAWSEGGWWYF.

This clone was found a few times. This sequence joins TRBV5-1 and TRBJ1-1; no clear D. CDR3 length: 16 residues. The germline V gene has CDR1 SGHRS and CDR2 YFSETQ. V was clipped by 5 bases and J by 0 bases, with 17 bases between them. The CDR3 nucleotides are TGCGCCAGCAGGGGCTTGACGGGTGGAGTGAACACTGAAGCTTTCTTT. Its translation: CASRGLTGGVNTEAFF.

Points on this clone: At one boundary the junction diverges from the germline segment, which might be a read error. This chain joins TRBV4-1 and TRBJ2-2, with 7 bases fitting TRBD1. The CDR3 covers 14 residues. The germline V gene has CDR1 MGHRA and CDR2 YSYEKL. The CDR3 loop reads CASSPDRNIGELFF. For the CDR3, the DNA is TGCGCCAGCAGCCCGGACAGGAACATCGGGGAGCTGTTTTTT.

This chain links TRBV7-2 with TRBJ1-2, with D maybe TRBD1 (5 bases). The V gene's germline CDR1 is SGHTA and CDR2 FQGNSA. The CDR3 consists of 12 residues. V shed 5 bases and J shed 8 bases, with 12 bases lying between them. CDR3 in DNA: TGTGCCAGCAGCCCGACAGATAGGGGCTACACCTTC. This sequence encodes CASSPTDRGYTF.

The chain links TRBV6-5 to TRBJ2-7, with D perhaps matching TRBD1 or TRBD2 (6 bases each). Trimming shortened V by 8 bases and J by 4 bases, and 15 bases separated the two germline ends. CDR1 and CDR2 (germline): MNHEY, SVGAGI. The CDR3 spans 13 residues. CDR3 in amino acids: CASHSGGGYEQYF. The CDR3 nucleotides are TGTGCCAGCCATAGCGGAGGGGGGTACGAGCAGTACTTC.

This sequence joins TRBV19 and TRBJ2-7; 14 bases line up with TRBD2. J lost 3 bases, V lost 5 bases, and 6 bases had no gene match. This CDR3 comprises 16 residues. CDR1 is LNHDA, CDR2 SQIVND, per germline (reference sequence). The CDR3 is CASSGLAGGRFYEQYF. CDR3 coding DNA: TGTGCCAGTAGTGGACTAGCGGGAGGACGGTTCTACGAGCAGTACTTC. The complete variable domain, with remaining parts taken from reference TRBV19 and TRBJ2-7, reads DGGITQSPKYLFRKEGQNVTLSCEQNLNHDAMYWYRQDPGQGLRLIYYSQIVNDFQKGDIAEGYSVSREKKESFPLTVTSAQKNPTAFYLCASSGLAGGRFYEQYFGPGTRLTVT.

V usage is TRBV5-4 and J usage is TRBJ1-4; tentatively, D is TRBD1 (6 bases). Germline values: CDR1 SGHNT, CDR2 YYREEE (reference sequence). Between the trimmed V and J ends, which lost 3 bases and 4 bases, there was a span of 13 bases. The CDR3 totals 15 residues. This CDR3 reads CASSSPGQSNEKLFF. CDR3 bases: TGTGCCAGCAGCTCCCCCGGACAGAGTAATGAAAAACTGTTTTTT.

The J gene is TRBJ2-7, the V gene TRBV27, with 10 bases matching TRBD1. The germline V gene encodes CDR1 MNHEY and CDR2 SMNVEV (reference sequence). The CDR3 has 15 residues. The V segment lost 6 bases and the J segment 5 bases; nucleotides outside the gene matches: 10. Here the CDR3 reads CASSRWTGGSDEQYF. CDR3 nucleotide sequence: TGTGCCAGCAGCCGCTGGACAGGGGGATCGGACGAGCAGTACTTC.

The V gene is TRBV5-3, the J gene TRBJ2-1; TRBD1 matches at 9 bases. TRBV5-3 is identified as an open reading frame with a role that is uncertain. CDR3 length: 14 residues. J was trimmed by 2 bases and V by 4 bases; bases with no gene match: 1. CDR3 amino acids: CARSRTGAYNEQFF. CDR3 sequence (DNA): TGTGCCAGAAGCCGGACAGGGGCCTACAATGAGCAGTTCTTC.

The chain combines TRBV27 with TRBJ1-2; 9 bases line up with TRBD1. Germline CDR1 is MNHEY and CDR2 is SMNVEV (reference sequence). The CDR3 is 15 amino acids. V dropped 3 bases and J dropped 3; count of bases not matched to a gene: 5. The CDR3 region is CASSFQTGGYYGYTF. The DNA of the CDR3 is TGTGCCAGCAGTTTCCAGACAGGGGGATACTATGGCTACACCTTC.

The rearrangement joins TRBV5-4 to TRBJ2-5, with D possibly being TRBD1 (7 bases). This CDR3 has 16 residues. Trimming left V 4 bases short and J 5 bases short, with 21 bases between. Germline CDR1 is SGHNT and CDR2 is YYREEE (reference sequence). The CDR3, as DNA: TGTGCCAGCAGCCTGAAGACGGGCCCAGGGGGGGAGACCCAGTACTTC. Protein product: CASSLKTGPGGETQYF. Full variable domain (missing parts from reference TRBV5-4 and TRBJ2-5): ETGVTQSPTHLIKTRGQQVTLRCSSQSGHNTVSWYQQALGQGPQFIFQYYREEENGRGNFPPRFSGLQFPNYSSELNVNALELDDSALYLCASSLKTGPGGETQYFGPGTRLLVL.

V and J are TRBV7-2 and TRBJ2-3; tentatively, D is TRBD1 or TRBD2 (5 bases each). V was shortened by 7 bases and J by 4 bases, with 15 bases between the two germline ends. CDR1 is SGHTA, CDR2 FQGNSA, per germline. The CDR3 has 14 residues. CDR3 bases: TGTGCCAGCACGCGGGTGAGGGGCCCAGATACGCAGTATTTT. Residues: CASTRVRGPDTQYF. Filled out from reference TRBV7-2 and TRBJ2-3, the complete variable domain reads GAGVSQSPSNKVTEKGKDVELRCDPISGHTALYWYRQSLGQGLEFLIYFQGNSAPDKSGLPSDRFSAERTGGSVSTLTIQRTQQEDSAVYLCASTRVRGPDTQYFGPGTRLTVL.

This clone came up once. V gene TRBV11-1 combines with J gene TRBJ2-7; a weak D match, TRBD2 (6 bases). The CDR3 contains 15 residues. Germline assignment: CDR1 SGHAT and CDR2 FQDESV (reference sequence). V was cut by 5 bases and J by 0 bases, with 14 bases left in between. Written as DNA, the CDR3 is TGTGCCAGCAGCCCGTTTGGCGGGATCTCCTACGAGCAGTACTTC. Its protein product is CASSPFGGISYEQYF.

The rearrangement links TRBV6-2 or TRBV6-3 to TRBJ2-2; 12 bases match TRBD1. CDR1 and CDR2 (germline): MNHEY, SVGEGT. This CDR3 has 18 amino acids. V lost 2 bases and J lost 3; bases outside the gene matches: 7. In DNA form, the CDR3 reads TGTGCCAGCAGTTACGTTTTGGGACAGGGGGCGGACACCGGGGAGCTGTTTTTT. This encodes CASSYVLGQGADTGELFF.

The chain uses TRBV27 and TRBJ1-5; 12 positions agree with TRBD1. CDR1 is MNHEY, CDR2 SMNVEV, per germline (reference sequence). The V segment lost 6 bases and the J segment 9 bases; nucleotides outside the gene matches: 9. The CDR3 sequence is 15 residues long. The CDR3 DNA follows: TGTGCCAGCAGCCTTGAAGGGACAGGGGGCACGCCCCAGCATTTT. Translation gives CASSLEGTGGTPQHF.

V and J are TRBV5-4 and TRBJ2-5; possible D gene TRBD2, 6 bases. Trimming took 3 bases from V and 5 from J, leaving 11 bases between them. There are 13 residues in the CDR3. CDR1 and CDR2 from the germline V gene are SGHNT and YYREEE (reference sequence). CDR3 sequence reads: CASSSTRRETQYF. CDR3 nucleotides: TGTGCCAGCAGCTCGACTAGAAGGGAGACCCAGTACTTC.

This chain links TRBV27 with TRBJ1-2, with D perhaps TRBD1 (6 bases). The CDR3 loop spans 14 amino acids. Germline V lookup: CDR1 MNHEY, CDR2 SMNVEV (reference sequence). Trimming pared 6 bases from V and 8 bases from J, leaving 19 bases between. CDR3 region: CASRRLPGARGYTF. The CDR3 region has the DNA TGTGCCAGCAGACGCCTCCCGGGGGCGAGGGGCTACACCTTC.

This sequence joins TRBV5-1 and TRBJ2-1; maybe TRBD2 (5 bases). V lost 2 bases and J lost 5, with 14 bases in between. This CDR3 is built from 15 residues. Germline lookup yields CDR1 SGHRS and CDR2 YFSETQ. CDR3 in DNA: TGCGCCAGCAGCTTTCAACGGGGTGATAACAATGAGCAGTTCTTC. Encoded protein: CASSFQRGDNNEQFF.

The chain carries TRBV19 and TRBJ2-4; D unresolved. This CDR3 region has 12 residues. The V gene lost 5 bases and the J gene lost 9 bases, with 11 bases spanning the gap. The germline V gene has CDR1 LNHDA and CDR2 SQIVND (reference sequence). CDR3 sequence: CASSLLLGIQYF. The CDR3 DNA reads as TGTGCCAGTAGTTTGCTATTGGGCATTCAGTACTTC.

V and J are TRBV10-3 and TRBJ2-3; D is uncertain. Germline assignment: CDR1 ENHRY and CDR2 SYGVKD. V gave up 6 bases and J gave up 2 bases, with 6 bases separating them. The CDR3 is 12 amino acids. The CDR3 is CAISPFTDTQYF. The DNA for the CDR3 is TGTGCCATCAGCCCATTCACAGATACGCAGTATTTT.

The rearrangement uses TRBV4-3 and TRBJ2-7, with 9 bases aligning to TRBD2. CDR1 is LGHNA, CDR2 YSLEER, per germline. This CDR3 has 13 residues. The J segment lost 4 bases and the V segment lost 5 bases, leaving 3 bases of the junction unmatched. In DNA, the CDR3 is TGCGCCAGCAGCACGGGACTAGCATACGAGCAGTACTTC. Its translation: CASSTGLAYEQYF.

The rearrangement uses TRBV7-2 and TRBJ2-3, with D possibly being TRBD1 or TRBD2 (7 bases each). CDR3 length equals 16 residues. Germline values: CDR1 SGHTA, CDR2 FQGNSA. Trimming took off 8 bases at V and 0 bases at J, with 18 bases between the two ends. This CDR3 is CASGRGGPTSTDTQYF. The DNA for the CDR3 is TGTGCCAGCGGCAGGGGGGGGCCCACTAGCACAGATACGCAGTATTTT.

The chain employs TRBV19 and TRBJ1-3; 8 bases are shared with TRBD1. The CDR3 consists of 17 residues. Germline CDR1 is LNHDA and CDR2 is SQIVND (reference sequence). V shed 3 bases and J 4 bases; nucleotides not matched to a gene: 11. CDR3 in DNA: TGTGCCAGTAGTATTTTGGACAGGGTGTTTATGGGAAACACCATATATTTT. Amino acids: CASSILDRVFMGNTIYF.

The chain employs TRBV9 and TRBJ2-2; TRBD2 aligns across 12 bases. Germline CDR1 reads SGDLS; CDR2 reads YYNGEE. The CDR3 extends over 18 amino acids. With V trimmed by 6 bases and J by 8 bases, 17 bases remained unmatched. CDR3 amino acids: CASTQENRLAGGLGELFF. CDR3 nucleotides: TGTGCCAGCACCCAAGAAAATCGTCTAGCGGGAGGGCTTGGGGAGCTGTTTTTT.

The chain recombines TRBV3-1 (or the pseudogene TRBV3-2) with TRBJ1-2; 9 nucleotides agree with TRBD1. The V and J ends lost 1 base and 12 bases, in that order; junction bases with no gene match: 3. The CDR3 contains 12 residues. Germline values: CDR1 LGHDT, CDR2 YNNKEL (reference sequence). The CDR3 coding sequence is TGTGCCAGCAGCCAAGCTACAGGGGGCCACACCTTC. This codes for CASSQATGGHTF.